This entry concerns a single T cell receptor beta chain. Antigen specificity is unknown. TCRdb itself ran the 5' RACE reads through MiXCR, one entry per CDR3 protein. Of a few hundred thousand distinct CDR3 sequences listed, around 10% were seen once; the top ten hold less than 20%. The CDR3 has 14 residues. Germline loops: CDR1 LGHNA, CDR2 YSLEER. V shed 1 base and J shed 4 bases, with 9 bases lying between them. This sample stems from a study of T cells after yellow fever vaccination. Broader study findings: The secondary response was weaker, and its peak arrived faster, on day 5 versus 15. Most primary-vaccination clones reappeared after the booster (approximately 95% CD4, more than 70% CD8). Abundant contaminating clonotypes from the bulk population could appear in FACS-sorted repertoires.

The input for sequencing was PBMCs, taken on the day of the first yellow fever vaccination. J is TRBJ2-3 and V is TRBV4-3; D gene ambiguous. The receptor was isolated from a man younger than 35 who received the YFV17D yellow fever vaccine. CDR3 sequence: CASSQALQPDTQYF. CDR3 DNA: TGCGCCAGCAGCCAAGCCCTACAGCCAGATACGCAGTATTTT.